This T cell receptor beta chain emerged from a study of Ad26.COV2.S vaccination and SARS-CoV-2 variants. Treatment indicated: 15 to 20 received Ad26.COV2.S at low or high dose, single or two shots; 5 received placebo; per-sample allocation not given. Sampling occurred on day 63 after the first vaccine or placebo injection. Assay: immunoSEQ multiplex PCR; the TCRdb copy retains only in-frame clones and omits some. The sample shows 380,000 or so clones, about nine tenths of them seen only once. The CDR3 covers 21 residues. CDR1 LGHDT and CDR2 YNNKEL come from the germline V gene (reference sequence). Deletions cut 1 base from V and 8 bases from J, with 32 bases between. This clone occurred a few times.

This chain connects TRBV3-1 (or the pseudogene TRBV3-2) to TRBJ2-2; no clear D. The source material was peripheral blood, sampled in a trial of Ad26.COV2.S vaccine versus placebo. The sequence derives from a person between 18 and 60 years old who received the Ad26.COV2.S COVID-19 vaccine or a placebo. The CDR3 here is CASSQVKPLVLPGFALGELFF. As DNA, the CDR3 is TGTGCCAGCAGCCAAGTCAAGCCCCTAGTACTCCCTGGTTTCGCGCTTGGGGAGCTGTTTTTT.